These T cell receptor beta chains were read from a single sample in a study of vaccination and CD4 T cells after COVID-19. MiXCR was run by TCRdb on the PCR reads, yielding one entry per CDR3 protein. The table includes about 3,300 distinct CDR3 sequences, 65% to 80% detected once. No antigen has been assigned to these receptors. Sample: CD4+ T cells from blood, cultured in vitro. The receptors come from a human donor who had recovered from COVID-19. CDR3s include the opening cysteine and the closing phenylalanine or tryptophan. A D gene is named only where the DNA matches it firmly.

D gene	V gene	J gene	CDR3 protein
-	TRBV7-2	TRBJ1-6	CASSLDSDNSPLHF
-	TRBV20-1	TRBJ1-3	CSATGPRQRGSGNTIYF
TRBD1	TRBV20-1	TRBJ2-4	CSAAQGAGNIQYF
-	TRBV6-2/TRBV6-3	TRBJ1-6	CASSRDLPSTGNSPLHF
TRBD1	TRBV20-1	TRBJ1-2	CSASDRGVGYTF
-	TRBV27	TRBJ1-6	CASSLARNSPLHF
TRBD1	TRBV6-1	TRBJ1-6	CASSPGTAHNSPLHF
-	TRBV6-2/TRBV6-3	TRBJ1-1	CASITEQGRLNTEAFF
TRBD1	TRBV28	TRBJ1-1	CASSSTGGTEAFF
TRBD1	TRBV28	TRBJ1-4	CASSSGQGTEKLFF
-	TRBV4-3	TRBJ2-2	CASSQTGWSAGELFF
-	TRBV7-9	TRBJ1-2	CASALGGFGGYTF
-	TRBV24-1	TRBJ1-6	CATFRGGVRDNSPLHF
-	TRBV6-5	TRBJ2-7	CASSYSRGYGDEQYF
-	TRBV6-1	TRBJ1-5	CASTVSGLNQPQHF
TRBD1	TRBV10-3	TRBJ1-2	CAISSDRGGGYTF
-	TRBV20-1	TRBJ1-5	CSASAGDGQPQHF
-	TRBV20-1	TRBJ1-5	CSASRGLDQPQHF
-	TRBV7-3	TRBJ1-5	CASSLMLDQPQHF
TRBD2	TRBV7-9	TRBJ2-1	CASSLTGQAGWLFF
-	TRBV20-1	TRBJ1-2	CSAPDDGGSGYTF
-	TRBV7-8	TRBJ1-2	CASSLVRGGYTF
-	TRBV7-2	TRBJ1-2	CASSLARKGYTF
TRBD2	TRBV20-1	TRBJ2-3	CSPREGTSGTQYF
TRBD1	TRBV19	TRBJ2-7	CASSGRTGREQYF
TRBD1	TRBV7-2	TRBJ2-7	CASSRDRGVWNEQYF
-	TRBV20-1	TRBJ2-3	CSARPLRRGDADTQYF
-	TRBV7-2	TRBJ2-7	CASSPRRGLGQLNFYEQYF
TRBD1	TRBV6-5	TRBJ1-1	CASSYSWTGNTEAFF
TRBD1	TRBV7-2	TRBJ2-2	CASSPGGLLANTGELFF
-	TRBV15	TRBJ1-6	CATARGTPNNSPLHF
-	TRBV20-1	TRBJ1-5	CSAWTVHSNQPQHF
-	TRBV7-9	TRBJ1-1	CASSPSRKGLAAFF
-	TRBV27	TRBJ1-6	CASSFTTSPLHF
-	TRBV6-1	TRBJ1-6	CASRDTNYNSPLHF
TRBD1	TRBV2	TRBJ1-2	CASSGQGVAAGYTF
TRBD1	TRBV6-1	TRBJ2-7	CASSKNRGYEQYF
-	TRBV20-1	TRBJ1-2	CTIPRVDYGYTF
-	TRBV12-3/TRBV12-4	TRBJ1-4	CASSLGREGVKLFF
-	TRBV30	TRBJ2-7	CAWSINGLTGEQYF
-	TRBV15	TRBJ1-2	CATSRDPGDGYTF
-	TRBV7-2	TRBJ1-2	CASSEGPFNYGYTF
TRBD1	TRBV7-3	TRBJ1-6	CASSPTGSNSPLHF
-	TRBV7-9	TRBJ1-2	CASSPFEFGLNYGYTF
-	TRBV11-1	TRBJ2-2	CASSLVGSFTGELFF
-	TRBV7-6	TRBJ1-1	CASSSPGPRSEAFF
-	TRBV6-1	TRBJ1-5	CASSPRRSLEPQHF
-	TRBV7-2	TRBJ1-2	CASSLAHGEVWGYTF
-	TRBV6-5	TRBJ1-2	CASSYRGAGLGYTF
-	TRBV10-2	TRBJ1-5	CASSEARNQPQHF
TRBD1	TRBV20-1	TRBJ1-5	CSARGTGLFNQPQHF
TRBD1	TRBV7-9	TRBJ1-2	CASSLKAGGAYGYTF
TRBD1	TRBV4-3	TRBJ1-2	CASSQGPQGAGRGGYTF